This entry describes one T cell receptor (beta chain). This entry comes from a study of blood T cell repertoires in COVID-19. Whole-study context: Sites in the United States, Italy and Spain provided acute and convalescent COVID-19 samples. The analysed material was cDNA or gDNA that came from T cells, B-cell-depleted T cells, or PBMCs.

TCRdb's copy holds only in-frame clones and misses some; the assay was immunoSEQ multiplex PCR. The table records about 91,000 clones, 85% to 90% of them present only once. With 6 bases clipped from V and 1 base from J, the junction kept 7 bases outside the gene matches. The CDR3 sequence is 16 residues long. Germline CDR1 MNHEY, CDR2 SMNVEV (reference sequence). Source material: peripheral blood. The genes are TRBV27 and TRBJ2-1; TRBD2 matches at 9 bases. The receptor's source is a woman in her 70s with acute or convalescent COVID-19. The CDR3 sequence is CASRIAGVGSYNEQFF. The CDR3 bases are TGTGCCAGCAGAATAGCGGGAGTGGGGTCCTACAATGAGCAGTTCTTC.